The clone carrying this T cell receptor (beta chain) was seen more than once but under ten times. Its antigen is as yet unknown. The sample is drawn from a study of cytomegalovirus exposure and HLA in healthy donors. Findings and caveats of the study: Most sequenced TCRs were rare (though some public TCRs occurred in many donors).

Trimming stripped 0 bases from V and 4 bases from J, with 18 bases between. The CDR3 runs to 17 residues. Germline-derived CDR1 and CDR2 are MNHEY and SMNVEV (reference sequence). Researchers ran the PCR with 60 Vbeta and 13 Jbeta primers. Using immunoSEQ multiplex PCR, the repertoire was profiled, and TCRdb retains in-frame clones only, with some absent. The sample includes over 150,000 clones, 60% to 85% of them seen just once. This chain connects TRBV27 to TRBJ1-2, with D maybe TRBD1 (6 bases). The source is a woman aged 40 to 50 in good health and CMV-seronegative. The sequencing input was PBMCs. The CDR3 DNA reads TGTGCCAGCAGTTTATCCGGCGGGGGCATGGGGTTCTATGGCTACACCTTC. Its protein is CASSLSGGGMGFYGYTF.